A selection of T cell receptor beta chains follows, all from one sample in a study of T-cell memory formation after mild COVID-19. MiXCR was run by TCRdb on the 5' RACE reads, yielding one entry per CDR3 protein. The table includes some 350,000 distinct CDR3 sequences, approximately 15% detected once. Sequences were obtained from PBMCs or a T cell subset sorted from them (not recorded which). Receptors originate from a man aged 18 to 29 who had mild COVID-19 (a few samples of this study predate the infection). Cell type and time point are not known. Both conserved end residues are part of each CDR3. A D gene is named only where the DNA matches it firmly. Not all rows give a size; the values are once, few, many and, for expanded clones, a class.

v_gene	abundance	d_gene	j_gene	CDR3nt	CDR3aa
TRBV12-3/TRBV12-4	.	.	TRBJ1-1	TGTGCCAGCAGAATAGACAGCAACACTGAAGCTTTCTTT	CASRIDSNTEAFF
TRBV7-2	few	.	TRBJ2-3	TGTGCCAGCAGCTCTTCCTTAACAATAGATACGCAGTATTTT	CASSSSLTIDTQYF
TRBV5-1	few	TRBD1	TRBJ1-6	TGCGCCAGCAGCTACTACAGAAGCGGGACAGGAGGGAATTCACCCCTCCACTTT	CASSYYRSGTGGNSPLHF
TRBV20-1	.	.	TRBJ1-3	TGCAGTGCTAGCGGCAGGGCGGGGGGAAACACCATATATTTT	CSASGRAGGNTIYF
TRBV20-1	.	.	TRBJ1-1	TGCAGTGCTAGAGTTAGGTCGGGCGCTTTCTTT	CSARVRSGAFF
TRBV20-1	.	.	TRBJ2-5	TGCAGTGCTAGAGGGACGGGATCCTGGGAGACCCAGTACTTC	CSARGTGSWETQYF
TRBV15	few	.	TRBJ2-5	TGTGCCACCAGCAGGAGGGTGGGAGAGACCCAGTACTTC	CATSRRVGETQYF
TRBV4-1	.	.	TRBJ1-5	TGCGCCAGCAGCGCCCGGAGGGGGGCCCTTCAGCCCCAGCATTTT	CASSARRGALQPQHF
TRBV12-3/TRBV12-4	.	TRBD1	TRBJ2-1	TGTGCCAGCTCGACAGGGAGTGATGAGCAGTTCTTC	CASSTGSDEQFF
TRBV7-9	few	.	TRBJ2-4	TGTGCCAGCAGCTTACGGGGTATTGACATTCAGTACTTC	CASSLRGIDIQYF
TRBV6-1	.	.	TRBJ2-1	TGTGCCAGCAGTGTTGCGGCGGGGGCATACAATGAGCAGTTCTTC	CASSVAAGAYNEQFF
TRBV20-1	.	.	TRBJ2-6	TGCAGTGCAAAAAAGGGGTCCGGGGCCAACGTCCTGACTTTC	CSAKKGSGANVLTF
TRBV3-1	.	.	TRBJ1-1	TGTGCCAGCAGCCCATGGGGGGCCGGGACTGAAGCTTTCTTT	CASSPWGAGTEAFF
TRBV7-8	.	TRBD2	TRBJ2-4	TGTGCCAGCAGCTCTGGACTAGCGGGGGGTCTAGCCAAAAACATTCAGTACTTC	CASSSGLAGGLAKNIQYF
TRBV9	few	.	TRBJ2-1	TGTGCCAGCAGCGAGCGAGGACAGTTCAATGAGCAGTTCTTC	CASSERGQFNEQFF
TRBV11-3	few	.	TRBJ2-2	TGTGCCAGCAGGAGAGCCGCGAACACCGGGGAGCTGTTTTTT	CASRRAANTGELFF
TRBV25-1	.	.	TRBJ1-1	TGTGCCAGCCCGGGAGGAAGAATGAACACTGAAGCTTACTTT	CASPGGRMNTEAYF
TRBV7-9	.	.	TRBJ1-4	TGTGCCAGCAGACCAATACCGGGCCTCAGGCGTGAAAAACTGTTTTTT	CASRPIPGLRREKLFF
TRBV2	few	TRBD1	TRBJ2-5	TGTGCCAGCTGGGGGGCCGGGACAGGGGAACAGACCCAGTACTTC	CASWGAGTGEQTQYF
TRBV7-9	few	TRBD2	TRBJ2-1	TGTGCCAGCAGCTTGGGACTAGCGGTACACCAATACAATGAGCAGTTCTTC	CASSLGLAVHQYNEQFF
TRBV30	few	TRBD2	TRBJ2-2	TGTGCCTGGATCGGACTAGCGGGGCTCACCGGGGAGCTGTTTTTT	CAWIGLAGLTGELFF
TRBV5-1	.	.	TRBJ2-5	TGCGCCAGCAGCTTAACGGCGGGGTACCAAGAGACCCAGTACTTC	CASSLTAGYQETQYF
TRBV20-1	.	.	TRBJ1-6	TGCAGTGCTCCCCAGGCCCTCTATAATTCACCCCTCCACTTT	CSAPQALYNSPLHF
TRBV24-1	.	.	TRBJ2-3	TGTGCCACCAGTGATCAGGTGGGGACAGATACGCAGTATTTT	CATSDQVGTDTQYF
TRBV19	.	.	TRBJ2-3	TGTGCTTCACAAGTTGGTGGGGATACGCAGTATTTT	CASQVGGDTQYF
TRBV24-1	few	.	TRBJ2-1	TGTGCCACCAGTGATTTGCAGGGATTTAATGAGCAGTTCTTC	CATSDLQGFNEQFF
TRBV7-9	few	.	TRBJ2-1	TGTGCCAGCAGCCACACCTCCGGGGATGAGCAGTTCTTC	CASSHTSGDEQFF
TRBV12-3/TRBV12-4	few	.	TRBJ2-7	TGTGCCAGCAACAAGGACAGCACTATCTACGAGCAGTACTTC	CASNKDSTIYEQYF
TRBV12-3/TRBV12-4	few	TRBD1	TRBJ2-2	TGTGCCACCACGAGGGAACAGGGGTATACCGGGGAGCTGTTTTTT	CATTREQGYTGELFF